This T cell receptor beta chain was identified in a study of blood T cell repertoires in COVID-19. Study context: Samples of COVID-19 (acute and convalescent) were obtained from the United States, Italy and Spain. T cells, B-cell-depleted T cells, or PBMCs supplied cDNA or gDNA.

Trimming removed 5 bases from V and 8 bases from J; junction bases left unmatched: 5. The germline gives CDR1 MRHNA, CDR2 SNTAGT. The CDR3 covers 14 residues. Under the authors' procedure: Amplification with reference gene primers provided the estimates of nucleated cell counts. Sequencing was performed with immunoSEQ multiplex PCR; in TCRdb, only in-frame clones are kept and a portion is missing. From that table come the V and J calls and clone size; the DNA was used to work out D and trimming. This sample carries tens of thousands of clones, around 90% of them seen once, and the ten largest clones take 3% to 3.5%.

The sequence was collected from a man in his fifties with active COVID-19. The sample taken for sequencing was peripheral blood. The rearrangement uses TRBV6-4 and TRBJ2-1; 11 bases line up with TRBD1. CDR3 amino acids: CASSPDRGQDEQFF. The CDR3 coding sequence is TGTGCCAGCAGTCCGGACAGGGGGCAGGATGAGCAGTTCTTC.